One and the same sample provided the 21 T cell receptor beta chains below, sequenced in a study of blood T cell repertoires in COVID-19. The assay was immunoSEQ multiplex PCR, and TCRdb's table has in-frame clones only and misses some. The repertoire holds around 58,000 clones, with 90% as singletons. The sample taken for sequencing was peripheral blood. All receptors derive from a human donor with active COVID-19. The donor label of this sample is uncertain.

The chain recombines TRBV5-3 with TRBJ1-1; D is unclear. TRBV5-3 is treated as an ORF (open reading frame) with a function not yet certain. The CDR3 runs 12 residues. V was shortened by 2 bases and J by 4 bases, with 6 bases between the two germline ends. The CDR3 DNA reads TGTGCCAGAAGCTTTCCGGTCACTGAAGCTTTCTTT. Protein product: CARSFPVTEAFF.

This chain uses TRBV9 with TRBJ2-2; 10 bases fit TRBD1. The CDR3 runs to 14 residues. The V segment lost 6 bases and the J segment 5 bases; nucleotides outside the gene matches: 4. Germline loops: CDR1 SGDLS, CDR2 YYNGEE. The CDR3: CASKPGQGTGELFF. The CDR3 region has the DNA TGTGCCAGCAAACCGGGACAGGGGACCGGGGAGCTGTTTTTT.

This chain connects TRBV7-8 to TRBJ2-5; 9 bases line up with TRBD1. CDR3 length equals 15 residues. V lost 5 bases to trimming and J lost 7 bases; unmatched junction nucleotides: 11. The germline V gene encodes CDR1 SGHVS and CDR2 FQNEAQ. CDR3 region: CASSQRGQGTGTQYF. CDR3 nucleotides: TGTGCCAGCAGCCAAAGGGGACAGGGCACGGGGACCCAGTACTTC.

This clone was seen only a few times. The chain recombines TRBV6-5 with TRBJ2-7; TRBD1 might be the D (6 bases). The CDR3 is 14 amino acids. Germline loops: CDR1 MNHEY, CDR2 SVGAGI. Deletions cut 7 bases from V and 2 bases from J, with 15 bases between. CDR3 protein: CASTLGGTPYEQYF. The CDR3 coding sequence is TGTGCCAGCACCCTAGGGGGAACCCCCTACGAGCAGTACTTC.

The CDR3 DNA sequence: TGTGCCTGGAGTGTGGCCCCCAGGGGGCGAGGTATTGAGCAGTTCTTC. Its translation is CAWSVAPRGRGIEQFF. The V and J genes are TRBV30 and TRBJ2-1; the match to TRBD1 covers 8 bases. V dropped 0 bases and J dropped 9; count of bases not matched to a gene: 13. The CDR3 sequence is 16 residues long. Per the germline V gene, CDR1 is GTSNPN and CDR2 is SVGIG (reference sequence).

DNA for the CDR3: TGTGCCAGCAGCTCCATGGCGGACAGGGGGAAAAAACTGTTTTTT. Its translation: CASSSMADRGKKLFF. The chain uses TRBV7-2 and TRBJ1-4; 10 positions match TRBD1. From germline, CDR1 is SGHTA and CDR2 FQGNSA. Trimming removed 4 bases from V and 9 bases from J; junction bases left unmatched: 8. The CDR3 spans 15 residues.

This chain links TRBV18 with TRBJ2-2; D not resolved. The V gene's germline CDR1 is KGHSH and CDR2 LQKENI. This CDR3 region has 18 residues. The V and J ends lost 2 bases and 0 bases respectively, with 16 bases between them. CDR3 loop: CASSPFSNTISNTGELFF. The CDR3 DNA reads TGTGCCAGCTCACCATTCTCCAACACCATATCGAACACCGGGGAGCTGTTTTTT.

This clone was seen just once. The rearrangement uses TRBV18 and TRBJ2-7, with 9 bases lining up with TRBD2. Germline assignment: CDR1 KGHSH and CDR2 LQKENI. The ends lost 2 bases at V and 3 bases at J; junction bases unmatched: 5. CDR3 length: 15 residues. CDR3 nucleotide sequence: TGTGCCAGCTCACCAAAATTAGCGGGAGACTACGAGCAGTACGTC. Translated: CASSPKLAGDYEQYV.

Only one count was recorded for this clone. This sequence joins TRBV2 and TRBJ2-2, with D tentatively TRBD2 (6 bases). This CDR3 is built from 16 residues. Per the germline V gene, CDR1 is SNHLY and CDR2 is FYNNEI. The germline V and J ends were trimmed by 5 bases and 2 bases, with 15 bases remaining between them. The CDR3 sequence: CASSTGTDKNTGELFF. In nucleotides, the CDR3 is TGTGCCAGCAGTACCGGGACTGACAAAAACACCGGGGAGCTGTTTTTT.

This CDR3 is CASSLTAYEQYV. The CDR3 coding sequence is TGTGCCAGCAGCCTAACAGCATACGAGCAGTACGTC. This chain connects TRBV6-2 or TRBV6-3 to TRBJ2-7; D gene uncertain. CDR3 size: 12 residues. Germline assignment: CDR1 MNHEY and CDR2 SVGEGT. V was cut by 6 bases and J by 4 bases, with 10 bases left in between.

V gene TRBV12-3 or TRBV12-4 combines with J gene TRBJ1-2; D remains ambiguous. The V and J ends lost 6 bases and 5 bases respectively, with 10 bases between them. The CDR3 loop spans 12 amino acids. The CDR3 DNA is TGTGCCAGCAGCAAAGAGGGTTATGGCTACACCTTC. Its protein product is CASSKEGYGYTF.

This CDR3 reads CASSLPTGTGANVLTF. The CDR3 DNA follows: TGTGCCAGCAGCTTACCCACAGGAACTGGGGCCAACGTCCTGACTTTC. J is TRBJ2-6 and V is TRBV7-2, with a possible D match to TRBD1 (5 bases). The CDR3 loop spans 16 amino acids. Germline V gene sequence: CDR1 SGHTA, CDR2 FQGNSA. The V end lost 2 bases, the J end lost 2 bases, and 10 bases lay between the germline ends.

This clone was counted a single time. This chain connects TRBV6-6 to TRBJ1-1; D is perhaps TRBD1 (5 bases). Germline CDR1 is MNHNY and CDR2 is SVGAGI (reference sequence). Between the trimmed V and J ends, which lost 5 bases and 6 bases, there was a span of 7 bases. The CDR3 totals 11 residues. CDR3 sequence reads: CASSRGAEAFF. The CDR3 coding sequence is TGTGCCAGCAGTAGGGGCGCTGAAGCTTTCTTT.

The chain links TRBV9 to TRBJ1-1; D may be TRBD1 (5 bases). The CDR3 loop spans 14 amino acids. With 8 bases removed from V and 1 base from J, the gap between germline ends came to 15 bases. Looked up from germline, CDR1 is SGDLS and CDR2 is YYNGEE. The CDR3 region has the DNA TGTGCCAGTTCTGTCGGGGGTACGAACACTGAAGCTTTCTTT. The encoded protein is CASSVGGTNTEAFF.

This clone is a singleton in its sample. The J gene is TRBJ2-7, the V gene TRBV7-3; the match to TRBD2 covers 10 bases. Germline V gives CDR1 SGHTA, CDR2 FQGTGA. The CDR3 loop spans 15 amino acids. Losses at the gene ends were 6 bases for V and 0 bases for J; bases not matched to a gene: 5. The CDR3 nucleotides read TGTGCCAGCAGTTCAGCGGGAGGGAGCTCCTACGAGCAGTACTTC. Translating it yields CASSSAGGSSYEQYF.

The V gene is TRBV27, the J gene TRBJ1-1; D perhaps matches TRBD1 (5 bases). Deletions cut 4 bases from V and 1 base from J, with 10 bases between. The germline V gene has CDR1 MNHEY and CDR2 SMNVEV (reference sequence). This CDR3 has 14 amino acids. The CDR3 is CASSSEGKNTEAFF. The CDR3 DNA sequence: TGTGCCAGCAGTTCGGAGGGGAAGAACACTGAAGCTTTCTTT.

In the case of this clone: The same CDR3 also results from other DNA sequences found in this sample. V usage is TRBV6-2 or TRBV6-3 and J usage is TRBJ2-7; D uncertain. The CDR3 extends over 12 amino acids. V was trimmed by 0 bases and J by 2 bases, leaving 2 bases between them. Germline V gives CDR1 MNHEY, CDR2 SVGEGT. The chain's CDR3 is CASSYSTYEQYV. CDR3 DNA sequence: TGTGCCAGCAGTTACTCTACCTACGAGCAGTACGTC.

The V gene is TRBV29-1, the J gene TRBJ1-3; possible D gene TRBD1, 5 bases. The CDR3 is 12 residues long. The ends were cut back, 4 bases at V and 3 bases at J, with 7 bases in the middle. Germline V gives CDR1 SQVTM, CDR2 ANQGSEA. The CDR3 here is CSVGQLGNTIYF. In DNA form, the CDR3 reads TGCAGCGTTGGACAGCTTGGAAACACCATATATTTT. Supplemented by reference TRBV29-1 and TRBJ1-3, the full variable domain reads SAVISQKPSRDICQRGTSLTIQCQVDSQVTMMFWYRQQPGQSLTLIATANQGSEATYESGFVIDKFPISRPNLTFSTLTVSNMSPEDSSIYLCSVGQLGNTIYFGEGSWLTVV.

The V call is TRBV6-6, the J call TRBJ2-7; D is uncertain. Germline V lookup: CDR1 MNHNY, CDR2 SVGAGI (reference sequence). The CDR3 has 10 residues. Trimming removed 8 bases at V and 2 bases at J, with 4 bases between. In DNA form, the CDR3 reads TGTGCCAGCGCGGCCTACGAGCAGTACGTC. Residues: CASAAYEQYV.

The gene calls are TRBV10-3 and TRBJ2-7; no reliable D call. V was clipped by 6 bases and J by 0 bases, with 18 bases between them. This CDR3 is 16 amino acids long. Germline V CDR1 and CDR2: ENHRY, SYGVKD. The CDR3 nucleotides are TGTGCCATCAGCCCCCCGCCATACAGCACCTCCTACGAGCAGTACTTC. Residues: CAISPPPYSTSYEQYF.

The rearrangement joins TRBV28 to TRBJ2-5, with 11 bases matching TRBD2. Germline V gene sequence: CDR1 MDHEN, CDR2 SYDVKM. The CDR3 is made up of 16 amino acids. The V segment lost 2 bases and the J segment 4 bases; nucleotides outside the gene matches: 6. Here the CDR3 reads CASSLGASGRRETQYF. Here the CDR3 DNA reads TGTGCCAGCAGTTTAGGAGCTAGCGGGAGGCGAGAGACCCAGTACTTC.